These 17 T cell receptor beta chains share one sample of origin, sequenced in a study of T cells in Graves' hyperthyroidism and ophthalmopathy. Amplified TCR beta CDR3 regions came from RNA transcripts. When the TCR CDR3 underwent first-round RT-PCR, the HTBI primer set was used. Via MiXCR, TCRdb re-called the multiplex PCR reads, giving one row per CDR3 protein. The data show roughly 380,000 distinct CDR3 sequences, with over 11% seen just once and 9.5% to 12% held by the top ten. The sample comprised blood. These receptors came from a woman in her sixties or seventies with Graves' hyperthyroidism.

This clonotype was found a few times. The CDR3: CAAGGGARGREEQYF. DNA of the CDR3: TGTGCCGCAGGAGGGGGGGCCCGGGGGCGAGAAGAGCAGTACTTC. This chain links TRBV6-1 with TRBJ2-7; possible D gene TRBD2, 7 bases. Trimming left V 11 bases short and J 7 bases short, with 27 bases between. The germline CDR1 and CDR2 sequences are MNHNS and SASEGT. The CDR3 totals 15 residues.

The rearrangement joins TRBV14 to TRBJ2-1, with D possibly being TRBD2 (6 bases). This CDR3 is 15 amino acids long. CDR1 and CDR2 from the germline V gene are SGHDN and FVKESK. Trimming removed 5 bases from V and 0 bases from J, with 11 bases in between. The CDR3 bases are TGTGCCAGCAGCGCCCGGGACTTCTCCTACAATGAGCAGTTCTTC. Amino acids: CASSARDFSYNEQFF.

The chain employs TRBV3-1 and TRBJ2-3, with D tentatively TRBD2 (5 bases). This CDR3 has 13 amino acids. CDR1 is LGHDT, CDR2 YNNKEL, per germline (reference sequence). Trimming shortened V by 0 bases and J by 10 bases, and 11 bases separated the two germline ends. This chain's CDR3 is CASSQDRIGAQYF. CDR3 DNA sequence: TGTGCCAGCAGCCAAGATCGGATCGGGGCGCAGTATTTT.

This clonotype was picked up many times. The chain is built from TRBV6-1 and TRBJ2-3; 8 nucleotides align to TRBD2. CDR3 length: 17 amino acids. Germline assignment: CDR1 MNHNS and CDR2 SASEGT. J lost 4 bases, V lost 4 bases, and 13 bases had no gene match. The CDR3 region is CASSGAHSGVRADTQYF. The CDR3, as DNA: TGTGCCAGCAGTGGAGCTCATAGCGGGGTGAGGGCAGATACGCAGTATTTT.

This clonotype has ten or more counts. This rearrangement joins TRBV27 to TRBJ1-6; unclear D gene. Per the germline V gene, CDR1 is MNHEY and CDR2 is SMNVEV (reference sequence). This CDR3 comprises 17 residues. DNA for the CDR3: TGTGAAACGTTCCTCCTGACGGGGAGGGTCGGGAATTCACCCCTCCACTTT. Protein product: CETFLLTGRVGNSPLHF.

This clonotype occurred many times. The chain has TRBV4-1 and TRBJ1-1; 11 bases map to TRBD1. This CDR3 contains 14 residues. CDR1 and CDR2 (germline): MGHRA, YSYEKL. With V trimmed by 6 bases and J by 6 bases, 6 bases remained unmatched. The CDR3 is CASRLGTGGPEAFF. CDR3 DNA: TGCGCCAGCAGGCTCGGGACAGGGGGGCCTGAAGCTTTCTTT.

This clonotype appeared many times. The CDR3 protein is CASSLPCPGTGEGMNTEAFF. CDR3 nucleotides: TGTGCCAGCAGTTTACCCTGTCCCGGGACAGGGGAGGGAATGAACACTGAAGCTTTCTTT. The V and J genes are TRBV27 and TRBJ1-1; 10 bases match TRBD1. Germline trimming cut 2 bases from V and 0 bases from J; bases unmatched to any gene: 15. Per the germline V gene, CDR1 is MNHEY and CDR2 is SMNVEV (reference sequence). This CDR3 has 20 amino acids.

This chain connects TRBV11-2 to TRBJ2-3, with a possible D match to TRBD2 (6 bases). The CDR3 is 16 residues long. The germline V gene encodes CDR1 SGHAT and CDR2 FQNNGV. V lost 2 bases and J lost 0, with 12 bases in between. The CDR3 bases are TGTGCCAGCAGCTTATTGTTAGCGGTCAGCACAGATACGCAGTATTTT. Translating it yields CASSLLLAVSTDTQYF.

On this clonotype itself: Mismatch with germline at one junction end may stem from a read error. The rearrangement links TRBV28 to TRBJ1-1; no definite D call. The CDR3 runs 13 residues. Per germline, CDR1 MDHEN and CDR2 SYDVKM. CDR3 protein: CASRRIMNTEVFF. CDR3 bases: TGTGCCAGCAGACGGATCATGAACACTGAAGTTTTCTTT.

The chain employs TRBV12-3 or TRBV12-4 and TRBJ2-3; D is ambiguous. Trimming shortened V by 5 bases and J by 4 bases, and 16 bases separated the two germline ends. The CDR3 totals 15 residues. The CDR3, as DNA: TGTGCCAGCAGTCCCGGTTTTCCGGAAGCAGATACGCAGTATTTT. This codes for CASSPGFPEADTQYF.

The rearrangement links TRBV19 to TRBJ2-1, with D possibly being TRBD2 (5 bases). Trimming shortened V by 4 bases and J by 5 bases, and 6 bases separated the two germline ends. Germline V gene lookup returns CDR1 LNHDA and CDR2 SQIVND (reference sequence). The CDR3 is 12 residues long. This chain's CDR3 is CASSRGDNEQFF. CDR3 bases: TGTGCCAGTAGTAGGGGAGACAATGAGCAGTTCTTC.

This clonotype was seen many times. The chain is built from TRBV29-1 and TRBJ1-1, with D unresolved. V was clipped by 5 bases and J by 11 bases, with 15 bases between them. Germline-derived CDR1 and CDR2 are SQVTM and ANQGSEA. This CDR3 is 11 amino acids long. This CDR3 reads CSVRPRPLAFF. The CDR3 DNA is TGCAGCGTTCGCCCCCGGCCTTTGGCTTTCTTT.

This clonotype has a count of ten or more. V and J are TRBV11-3 and TRBJ2-3; no reliable D call. The V gene lost 7 bases and the J gene lost 2 bases, with 16 bases spanning the gap. Germline assignment: CDR1 SGHNT and CDR2 YENEEA. The CDR3 covers 15 residues. CDR3 in amino acids: CASTTGDMNTDTQYF. CDR3 bases: TGTGCCAGCACCACGGGCGATATGAACACAGATACGCAGTATTTT.

The chain carries TRBV19 and TRBJ2-7; no firm D call. CDR3 length: 11 amino acids. Trimming left V 3 bases short and J 7 bases short, with 7 bases between. CDR1 LNHDA and CDR2 SQIVND come from the germline V gene (reference sequence). CDR3 sequence (DNA): TGTGCCAGTAGTATGGGCGAAGAGCAGTACTTC. This translates into CASSMGEEQYF.

This clonotype was observed many times. The chain carries TRBV12-3 or TRBV12-4 and TRBJ1-2, with 8 bases lining up with TRBD1. The V gene end was trimmed by 3 bases and the J gene end by 8 bases; junction bases not matched to a gene: 5. The CDR3 is 13 amino acids. The DNA for the CDR3 is TGTGCCAGCAGTTTTTCAGGGGGCGTGGGCTACACCTTC. This sequence encodes CASSFSGGVGYTF.

The sample holds many counts of this clonotype. V is TRBV7-9 and J is TRBJ2-1; D uncertain. This CDR3 comprises 11 residues. V was trimmed by 4 bases and J by 5 bases, leaving 3 bases between them. Germline loops: CDR1 SEHNR, CDR2 FQNEAQ (reference sequence). CDR3 in amino acids: CASSSDNEQFF. CDR3 bases: TGTGCCAGCAGCTCGGACAATGAGCAGTTCTTC.

There are a few counts of this clonotype. This rearrangement joins TRBV5-1 to TRBJ2-7; no clear D gene. Trimming left V 4 bases short and J 4 bases short, with 12 bases between. Germline CDR1 and CDR2: SGHRS and YFSETQ. The CDR3 consists of 13 residues. The CDR3 loop is CASSPVSFYEQYF. The CDR3 region has the DNA TGCGCCAGCAGCCCCGTGAGTTTTTACGAGCAGTACTTC.